The present entry profiles one T cell receptor beta chain with its context. Its antigen is unknown. At one end the junction does not follow the germline gene, possibly because of a read error. This entry belongs to a study of human T cells and chemical hapten exposure. As for the study in general: Scalp application of diphenylcyclopropenone was performed weekly in patients across the entire roughly 26-week study. Study findings and constraints: Compared to controls, expanded TCRs made significantly more large clusters of similar CDR3s. No shift was seen in TCRs above 1 in 1000 frequency with DPC sensitization.

Time point given: patch test 3, about 24 weeks after DPC sensitization. The treatment is: therapeutic diphenylcyclopropenone sensitization with weekly scalp DPC. This CDR3 has 13 amino acids. Looked up from germline, CDR1 is MDHEN and CDR2 is SYDVKM. Authors' processing steps: Per-sample TCR counts ranged from about 23,224 to 750,000, median 95,638. TCRdb called the RACE reads again in MiXCR, with one record for every CDR3 protein. The authors' filters were not applied to this entry. The sample consists of approximately 97,000 distinct CDR3 sequences, about 28% of them appearing once. Sequenced material: whole blood, taken in connection with sensitization to the hapten diphenylcyclopropenone (DPC). The rearrangement uses TRBV28 and TRBJ1-2; no reliable D call. This clonotype was sampled from a man in his forties with alopecia areata. Some clones in this sample may be carry-over from other donors' samples. CDR3 residues: CASSLQLDYGYIF. In DNA, the CDR3 is TGTGCCAGCAGTTTACAGTTAGACTATGGCTACATCTTC.